This TCR beta chain derives from a study of control samples from healthy donors and cancer patients. Some clones are missing from TCRdb's copy, which holds only in-frame ones; the method was immunoSEQ multiplex PCR. The sample records roughly 69,000 clones, around 87% being singletons. This clone was detected a few times. The V gene lost 2 bases and the J gene lost 3 bases, with 16 bases spanning the gap. The CDR3 contains 17 residues. Germline values: CDR1 MNHEY, CDR2 SMNVEV (reference sequence). The receptor was isolated from a woman aged 50 to 65 with head and neck cancer. The genes are TRBV27 and TRBJ2-2; D is unresolved. The specimen sequenced was PBMCs. CDR3 in amino acids: CASSLRSKASDTGELFF. CDR3 coding DNA: TGTGCCAGCAGTTTAAGGTCTAAGGCATCGGACACCGGGGAGCTGTTTTTT.